A selection of T cell receptor beta chains follows, all from one sample in a study of T-cell memory formation after mild COVID-19. TCRdb fed the 5' RACE reads into MiXCR, producing one record per CDR3 protein. The table has roughly 580,000 distinct CDR3 sequences, 15% to 20% seen once. The sample taken for sequencing was PBMCs or a T cell subset sorted from them (not recorded which). These receptors all stem from an adult woman who had mild COVID-19 (a few samples of this study predate the infection). Cell type and time point are not known. Each CDR3 is given with its conserved first and last residue. Fields, in order: V gene, CDR3 protein.

TRBV10-3,CAISTSNQPQHF
TRBV20-1,CSAPTYQETQYF
TRBV6-5,CASSKGRTEAFF
TRBV6-5,CASSYLSGSAAQYF
TRBV6-5,CASNSDTDTQYF
TRBV5-1,CASSLTGVNQPQHF
TRBV27,CASSLGGVGGEQYF
TRBV11-1,CASSPSPGEREQYF
TRBV29-1,CSVLTSGWEQFF
TRBV27,CASSLYPTGQPQHF
TRBV18,CASSPPLGAGPTDTQYF
TRBV12-3/TRBV12-4,CASSLWKVPIKDTEAFF
TRBV20-1,CSARDPPSGFPDTQYF
TRBV27,CASSLEGLAGGLRLETKYF
TRBV12-3/TRBV12-4,CAIIPGTIYF
TRBV4-3,CASSQDAGTDTQYF
TRBV6-5,CASTADGTRGYTF
TRBV29-1,CSAREGPTYEQYF
TRBV11-3,CASSHPARGGEQYF
TRBV7-9,CASSTPIEPNYGYTF
TRBV29-1,CSAKTGVEGGELFF
TRBV5-1,CASGFAGETEAFF
TRBV10-3,CAISDPGTSAYNEQFF
TRBV12-3/TRBV12-4,CASSSQGAWDYGYTF
TRBV7-9,CASSPILTGADYGYTF
TRBV7-3,CASSSGIGGEQYF
TRBV7-6,CASSLLLAGEISNEQFF
TRBV7-3,CASSLKGQGADEQFF
TRBV12-3/TRBV12-4,CASRSGVYEQYF
TRBV15,CATTVAAGGSYEQYF
TRBV12-3/TRBV12-4,CASSRGLGTDTQYF
TRBV3-1,CASSQTPSSEQFF
TRBV6-6,CASSPPSGGRTDTQYF
TRBV7-2,CASSPLYQSGNTIYF
TRBV5-1,CASSRDLSGYTGELFF
TRBV6-2/TRBV6-3,CASSSGTSGRVPPYNEQFF
TRBV7-8,CASAQGLAVSGANVLTF
TRBV5-5,CASSFFRGPGNEQFF
TRBV7-2,CASSLGLDRSWDTQYF
TRBV5-1,CASSGGQGAGELFF
TRBV5-1,CASSPGESSYNEQFF
TRBV7-9,CASSPGTGGVETQYF
TRBV6-5,CASSYAFGYGELFF
TRBV5-1,CASRVGGPGTDTQYF
TRBV12-3/TRBV12-4,CASSSNLGGYTF
TRBV9,CASSADRVNTEAFF
TRBV7-2,CASSRFLRDTQYF
TRBV6-1,CASSAGPGSRGEQYF
TRBV10-3,CAIFPLGGANRSGELFF
TRBV7-3,CASRLSSGGGDTQYF
TRBV6-5,CASSYGDRDWGGYTF
TRBV6-1,CSSSERGSSGNTIYF
TRBV5-4,CASSRGTTGSSYNEQFF
TRBV19,CASSVLGGGGSGQFF
TRBV7-9,CASSLSRRGGDIEQFF